The 14 T cell receptor beta chains given below trace back to one sample, sequenced in a study of CXCR3-negative and CXCR3-positive naive CD8 T cells. TRB cDNA was prepared as libraries by UMI-labeled 5' RACE. TCRdb reanalyzed the 5' RACE reads and collapses them to one entry per CDR3 protein, without DNA. Across around 48,000 distinct CDR3 sequences, the top ten clones capture over 12% of the sample. The sequenced material came from memory CD8+ T cells from blood. The receptors stem from a human donor in good health. Some clones in this sample may be carry-over from other donors' samples.

The J gene is TRBJ2-7, the V gene TRBV12-3 or TRBV12-4; TCRdb proposes TRBD1, but this gene call is untestable without DNA. The CDR3 runs to 16 residues. CDR3 protein: CASSLVVDRLAYEQYF.

This clonotype registers medium-sized by frequency. J is TRBJ1-2 and V is TRBV12-3 or TRBV12-4. The CDR3 is made up of 14 amino acids. CDR3 region: CASSPRPANYGYTF.

V usage is TRBV29-1 and J usage is TRBJ2-5; lacking DNA, the TRBD1 call made by TCRdb goes unchecked. The germline V gene has CDR1 SQVTM and CDR2 ANQGSEA. The CDR3 is made up of 14 amino acids. This chain's CDR3 is CSGFIEGAFETQYF.

The gene calls are TRBV4-2 and TRBJ1-1; TCRdb's D call of TRBD1 is untestable without DNA. Germline V gives CDR1 LGHNA, CDR2 YNFKEQ. The length of the CDR3 is 16 residues. The CDR3 is CASSQVPGQGATEAFF.

This chain uses TRBV4-2 with TRBJ2-6; TCRdb lists TRBD1, though no DNA is available to test this call. CDR3 size: 14 residues. Germline lookup yields CDR1 LGHNA and CDR2 YNFKEQ. The CDR3 protein is CASSQGAGANVLTF.

This rearrangement joins TRBV5-6 to TRBJ1-6; lacking DNA, the TRBD1 call made by TCRdb goes unchecked. CDR1 is SGHDT, CDR2 YYEEEE, per germline. The CDR3 spans 17 residues. CDR3 sequence: CASSLDAGLGGRSPLHF.

The chain combines TRBV4-3 with TRBJ1-4; the TCRdb call, TRBD1, lacks DNA for checking. Germline CDR1 and CDR2: LGHNA and YSLEER. The CDR3 sequence is 18 residues long. The CDR3 reads CASSQDSVLNHPSEKLFF.

The V and J genes are TRBV9 and TRBJ2-1; no DNA is available, so the TRBD1 call from TCRdb remains unchecked. Per the germline V gene, CDR1 is SGDLS and CDR2 is YYNGEE. This CDR3 region has 18 residues. The CDR3 sequence: CASTQGRSTLPPYNEQFF.

The chain has TRBV29-1 and TRBJ2-3; the TRBD2 assignment by TCRdb is unverifiable without DNA. The germline CDR1 and CDR2 sequences are SQVTM and ANQGSEA. CDR3 length: 14 residues. The CDR3 region is CSVELAGGPDTQYF.

The chain combines TRBV19 with TRBJ2-1; TCRdb gives TRBD1 as the D gene, but with no DNA this cannot be confirmed. The CDR3 runs to 17 residues. Germline CDR1 reads LNHDA; CDR2 reads SQIVND (reference sequence). This chain's CDR3 is CASSIGQPGILIHEQFF.

J is TRBJ1-1 and V is TRBV6-4; TCRdb gives TRBD1 as the D gene, but with no DNA this cannot be confirmed. CDR3 length: 16 amino acids. Germline loops: CDR1 MRHNA, CDR2 SNTAGT. This chain's CDR3 is CASSDSGDTDLGGAFF.

This rearrangement joins TRBV25-1 to TRBJ2-5; TCRdb names TRBD1, which stays unverified in the absence of DNA. This CDR3 spans 17 amino acids. Germline V lookup: CDR1 MGHDK, CDR2 SYGVNS. The CDR3 sequence: CASSELPAGTGRETQYF.

The J gene is TRBJ1-2, the V gene TRBV29-1. This CDR3 is 14 amino acids long. The germline gives CDR1 SQVTM, CDR2 ANQGSEA. The CDR3 reads CSVYPVGEFYGYTF.

V gene TRBV7-2 combines with J gene TRBJ2-1; the TRBD1 assignment by TCRdb is unverifiable without DNA. CDR3 size: 15 residues. Germline CDR1 SGHTA, CDR2 FQGNSA. CDR3 loop: CASSFSGGLYNEQFF.